The TCR beta chain under discussion was sequenced for a study of regulatory T cells in long-lasting Graves disease (dated by TCRdb to 2020 to 2023). For context, the study as a whole: To count as having persistent Graves' disease, a patient had to have received antithyroid drug treatment for over 5 years with TSH receptor autoantibodies remaining persistently positive. This study used TCR sequencing and RNA sequencing of peripheral blood to compare persistent Graves' disease patients against newly diagnosed Graves' disease patients. The study was conducted in China and was registered as a clinical trial. TCR sequencing covered 13 persistent and around 20 newly diagnosed Graves' disease patients, some 33 samples in total. In the clinical cohort, patients with persistent Graves' disease had used antithyroid drugs for an average of around 9.3 years. The study at large found these results: Lower TCR Shannon entropy and fewer highly expanded clones were observed in persistent Graves' disease patients than in newly diagnosed patients, which suggested clonal expansion. Only the TCR beta chain was sequenced and analyzed. Only peripheral blood was studied, because thyroid tissue, the primary lesion, was inaccessible. Persistent patients shared more public clonotypes among themselves (2,741) than newly diagnosed patients did (about 970). The authors acknowledged the small sample size as a limitation that may reduce accuracy. Preferential use of TRBV28, TRBJ1-2 and TRBJ2-5 was observed in persistent disease, whereas TRBV20-1 and TRBJ2-1 were favored in newly diagnosed disease.

Via the germline V gene, CDR1 is LGHNT and CDR2 FRNRAP. Relative to germline, V is 7 bases shorter and J is 0 bases shorter, with 19 bases between their ends. Measured from the cysteine to the phenylalanine, the CDR3 is 16 residues long. The sequence is cut down to CDR3 DNA, 48 bases in frame from base 1. Libraries came from multiplex PCR. Sequencing was performed on an Illumina HiSeq 4000. iRepertoire HTBI primers and Arm-PCR amplification of CDR3 regions were used to construct TCR beta libraries. PCR products were gel purified before sequencing. As for how the authors treated the data: Gene usage analysis of CDR3 amino acid clonotypes used the approximately 62 TRBV and around 14 TRBJ segments found across samples. COPE and FqMerger were used to merge filtered high-quality paired reads into contigs. BLAST was used to align contigs to IMGT TRBV, TRBD and TRBJ reference genes, and CDR3 was defined according to IMGT. Any clonotype with a frequency above 0.1% was counted as a highly expanded clone. Shannon entropy was used to measure repertoire diversity, and the Gini coefficient was used to measure V-J evenness. Public clonotypes were defined as clonotypes shared by more than one individual. TCRdb reprocessed the public reads (quality trimming at Q25 with fastp, clone calling with MiXCR) and kept in-frame beta chains. Rows with a matching CDR3 protein are joined into one entry that keeps the most common DNA and genes. Clone size and V and J calls follow TCRdb, not the original study. In all, the sample holds fewer than 450,000 distinct CDR3 sequences, and 20% of those were seen once. Jointly, the top ten make up less than 25% of the sample.

Remarks on this clonotype: What this receptor recognizes is not known. It has no much larger one-base neighbor in the sample; base qualities were not kept.

The sample's time point, from its label and the paper: persistent/refractory GD, antithyroid drugs over 5 years with positive TRAb. RNA was extracted from PBMCs in TRIzol for both TCR sequencing and RNA sequencing. The diagnosis of Graves' disease was made according to American Thyroid Association guidelines. Recruitment of patients was carried out at an endocrinology department in Xi'an, China. From each patient, approximately 10 milliliters of peripheral blood was collected into an EDTA anticoagulant tube. Ficoll Paque Plus density gradient separation was used to isolate PBMCs, and no additional T cell sorting was done. An Agilent 2100 Bioanalyzer and agarose gel were used to check RNA quality, while a NanoDrop 2000 measured RNA concentration.

The chain uses TRBV12-5 and TRBJ2-7; a weak D assignment points to TRBD1 (6 bases agree). This TCR came from a female donor with Graves disease. This material consisted of peripheral blood mononuclear cells (PBMCs), taken when the disease was refractory, from a patient treated with antithyroid drugs. The sequence in DNA is TGTGCTAGTGCCTTCCCCCAGACAGGTTACTCCTACGAGCAGTACTTC. Its protein is CASAFPQTGYSYEQYF.